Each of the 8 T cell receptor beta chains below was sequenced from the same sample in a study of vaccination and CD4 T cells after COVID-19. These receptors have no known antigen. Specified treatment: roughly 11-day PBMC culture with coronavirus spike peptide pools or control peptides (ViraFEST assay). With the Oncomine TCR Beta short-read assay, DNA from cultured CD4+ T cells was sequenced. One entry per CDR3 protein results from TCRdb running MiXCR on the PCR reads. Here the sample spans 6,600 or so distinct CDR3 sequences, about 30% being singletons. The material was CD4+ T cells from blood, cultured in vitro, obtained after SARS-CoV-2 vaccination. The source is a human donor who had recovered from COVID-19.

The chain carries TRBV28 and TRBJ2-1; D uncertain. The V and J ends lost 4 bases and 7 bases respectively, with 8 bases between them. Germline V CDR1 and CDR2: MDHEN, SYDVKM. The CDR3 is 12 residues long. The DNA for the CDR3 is TGTGCCAGCAGTTCCCCGGCGAATGAGCAGTTCTTC. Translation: CASSSPANEQFF.

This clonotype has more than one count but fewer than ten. Here the CDR3 DNA reads TGTGCCAGCAGCTTAGGCAGGGGGCTCACGTATGGCTACACCTTC. Protein: CASSLGRGLTYGYTF. The genes are TRBV7-2 and TRBJ1-2; TRBD1 aligns across 8 bases. The CDR3 extends over 15 amino acids. Germline CDR1 and CDR2: SGHTA and FQGNSA. J gave up 5 bases and V 1 base, and 6 bases lay outside the gene matches.

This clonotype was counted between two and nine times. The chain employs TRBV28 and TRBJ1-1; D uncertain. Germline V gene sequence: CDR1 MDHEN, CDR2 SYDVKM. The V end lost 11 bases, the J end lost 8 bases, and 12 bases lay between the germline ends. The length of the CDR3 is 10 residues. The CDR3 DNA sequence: TGTGCCTCTAGCCGCGGGGAAGCTTTCTTT. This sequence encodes CASSRGEAFF.

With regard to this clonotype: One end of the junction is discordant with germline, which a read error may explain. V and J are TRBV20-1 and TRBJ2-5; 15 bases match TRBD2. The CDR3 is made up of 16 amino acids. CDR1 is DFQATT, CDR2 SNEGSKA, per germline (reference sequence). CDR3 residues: CSARGGLAGGKETQYF. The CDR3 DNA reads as TGCAGTGCGAGAGGGGGACTAGCGGGAGGTAAAGAGACCCAGTACTTC.

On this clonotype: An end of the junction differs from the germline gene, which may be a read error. The CDR3 reads CVSSPGTGNNEQFF. The DNA for the CDR3 is TGTGTCAGCAGCCCCGGGACAGGTAACAATGAGCAGTTCTTC. The genes are TRBV4-2 and TRBJ2-1; the match to TRBD1 covers 8 bases. The CDR3 runs to 14 residues. Germline values: CDR1 LGHNA, CDR2 YNFKEQ.

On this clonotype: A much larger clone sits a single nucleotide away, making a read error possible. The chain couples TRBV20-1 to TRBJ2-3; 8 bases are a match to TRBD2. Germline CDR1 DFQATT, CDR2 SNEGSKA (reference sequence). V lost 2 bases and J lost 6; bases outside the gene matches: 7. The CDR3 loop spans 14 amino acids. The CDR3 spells CSARLSCGRDTQYF. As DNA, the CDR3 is TGCAGTGCTAGATTATCCTGCGGGAGGGATACGCAGTATTTT.

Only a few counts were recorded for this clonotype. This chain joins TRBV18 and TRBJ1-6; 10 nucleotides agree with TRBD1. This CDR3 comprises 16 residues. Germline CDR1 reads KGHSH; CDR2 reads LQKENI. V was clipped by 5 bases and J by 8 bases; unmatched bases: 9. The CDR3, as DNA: TGTGCCAGCTCATCAACCCGACAGGGGGCCTATTCACCCCTCCACTTT. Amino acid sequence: CASSSTRQGAYSPLHF.

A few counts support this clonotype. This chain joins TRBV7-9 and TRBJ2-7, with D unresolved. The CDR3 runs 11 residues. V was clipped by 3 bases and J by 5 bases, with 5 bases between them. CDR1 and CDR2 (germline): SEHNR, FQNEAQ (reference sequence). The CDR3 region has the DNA TGTGCCAGCAGCTTCCGCGACGAGCAGTACTTC. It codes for CASSFRDEQYF.